A selection of T cell receptor beta chains follows, all from one sample in a study of OX40 agonist ivuxolimab in advanced cancers. TCRdb's copy holds only in-frame clones and misses some; the assay was immunoSEQ multiplex PCR. The repertoire holds some 66,000 clones, with 88% as singletons. The source material was CD4+ or CD8+ T cells sorted from blood, sampled in a trial of the OX40 agonist ivuxolimab. These receptors were obtained from an adult with an advanced solid tumor such as melanoma, head and neck, liver or kidney cancer. Each CDR3 is given without its conserved first and last residue.

>TRBV11-2|TRBJ1-5
ASSRNLGQPQH
>TRBV7-2|TRBJ2-1
ASSLSSPGTATKLF
>TRBV6-5|TRBJ1-4
ASSPRREKLF
>TRBV6-1|TRBJ2-2
AVGRGGANTGELF
>TRBV2|TRBJ2-7
ASSPPSGVVEQY
>TRBV2|TRBJ2-5
ASSGLAGEVTQY
>TRBV7-9|TRBJ1-5
ASRSGLNQPQH
>TRBV28|TRBJ2-5
ASSRGPQETQY
>TRBV6-1|TRBJ1-2
ASSGKGTVLQT
>TRBV9|TRBJ2-7
ASSPIWESSGEQY
>TRBV6-1|TRBJ1-4
ASSPGQGNEKLF
>TRBV19|TRBJ1-5
ASSPSHGTGPSQPQH
>TRBV19|TRBJ1-5
ASGDREFQPQH
>TRBV10-3|TRBJ1-1
AISERGREFTEAF
>TRBV11-2|TRBJ2-1
ASSGARGGEQF